The 9 T cell receptor beta chains listed next were all sequenced from one sample in a study of blood T cell repertoires in COVID-19 (dated by TCRdb to the early 2020s). Receptor amplification or capture employed the immunoSEQ multiplex PCR assay. The clones in this table, taken by TCRdb from immuneACCESS, are in-frame only. Not every clone is retained; where verified, under half of the shortfall comes from an unresolved V gene, and the cause of the rest is unknown. Here the sample has a few hundred thousand clones; roughly 87% occur a single time. The ten biggest clones cover under 3% of the sample. Sequencing was done on a sample of PBMCs or T cells enriched from blood (not recorded which). These receptors were obtained from a woman aged 25-40 years who had recovered from COVID-19.

As regards this clone: The sample carries other DNA sequences with the same CDR3. This chain links TRBV27 with TRBJ1-1, with 8 bases fitting TRBD1. CDR3 length equals 12 residues. CDR1 is MNHEY and CDR2 is SMNVEV in the germline V gene (reference sequence). Trimming removed 9 bases from V and 5 bases from J; junction bases left unmatched: 5. The CDR3 sequence is CASRTGRTEAFF. The DNA of the CDR3 is TGTGCCAGTCGGACAGGGAGGACTGAAGCTTTCTTT.

The rearrangement joins TRBV27 to TRBJ2-7; the match to TRBD2 covers 11 bases. Germline CDR1 reads MNHEY; CDR2 reads SMNVEV (reference sequence). This CDR3 is 15 amino acids long. V gave up 7 bases and J gave up 4 bases; unmatched junction bases: 9. CDR3 in DNA: TGTGCCAGCAAAAATCTAGCGGGAGGTTCATACGAGCAGTACTTC. Its translation: CASKNLAGGSYEQYF.

The V and J genes are TRBV27 and TRBJ1-2, with TRBD1 matching 10 bases. The CDR3 loop spans 12 amino acids. Unmatched junction bases numbered 4, after V lost 8 bases and J lost 7 bases. Germline V gives CDR1 MNHEY, CDR2 SMNVEV (reference sequence). CDR3 region: CASRGQGTGYTF. The CDR3, as DNA: TGTGCCAGCCGGGGACAGGGGACTGGCTACACCTTC.

The chain employs TRBV12-5 and TRBJ2-7; 8 bases align to TRBD1. Unmatched junction bases numbered 6, after V lost 5 bases and J lost 3 bases. Per germline, CDR1 LGHNT and CDR2 FRNRAP. CDR3 length equals 14 residues. This chain's CDR3 is CASGPGQENYEQYF. The CDR3 DNA follows: TGTGCTAGTGGTCCGGGACAGGAGAACTACGAGCAGTACTTC.

The chain has TRBV9 and TRBJ1-2, with D maybe TRBD1 (5 bases). This CDR3 has 15 residues. The germline V and J ends were trimmed by 0 bases and 4 bases, with 13 bases remaining between them. The germline CDR1 and CDR2 sequences are SGDLS and YYNGEE. The CDR3 loop is CASSVVRESGYGYTF. In DNA, the CDR3 is TGTGCCAGCAGCGTAGTCAGGGAAAGTGGCTATGGCTACACCTTC.

The chain couples TRBV10-3 to TRBJ2-3, with a tentative D call TRBD2 (5 bases). The CDR3 loop spans 12 amino acids. Trimming removed 8 bases from V and 2 bases from J, with 8 bases in between. Looked up from germline, CDR1 is ENHRY and CDR2 is SYGVKD. DNA for the CDR3: TGTGCCATCCAGGAGGACACAGATACGCAGTATTTT. It yields the protein CAIQEDTDTQYF.

V gene TRBV18 combines with J gene TRBJ1-1; the D gene is possibly TRBD1 (5 bases). The germline V gene has CDR1 KGHSH and CDR2 LQKENI. The CDR3 is 15 amino acids. Trimming left V 0 bases short and J 0 bases short, with 8 bases between. The CDR3 region is CASSPPAGMNTEAFF. For the CDR3, the DNA is TGTGCCAGCTCACCACCGGCAGGGATGAACACTGAAGCTTTCTTT.

The chain uses TRBV5-1 and TRBJ2-3; D gene unclear. The CDR3 spans 12 residues. Germline V gene sequence: CDR1 SGHRS, CDR2 YFSETQ. V was pared by 4 bases and J by 2 bases, with 5 bases between. The CDR3 DNA follows: TGCGCCAGCAGCCTAAACACAGATACGCAGTATTTT. Encoded protein: CASSLNTDTQYF.

The rearrangement links TRBV2 to TRBJ2-7; TRBD1 matches 7 bases. The V segment lost 10 bases and the J segment 5 bases; nucleotides outside the gene matches: 17. The CDR3 contains 15 residues. CDR1 and CDR2 from the germline V gene are SNHLY and FYNNEI. The CDR3 nucleotides are TGTGCCACTATCTCGTACAGGGGACCTCCGAACGAGCAGTACTTC. It is translated as CATISYRGPPNEQYF.